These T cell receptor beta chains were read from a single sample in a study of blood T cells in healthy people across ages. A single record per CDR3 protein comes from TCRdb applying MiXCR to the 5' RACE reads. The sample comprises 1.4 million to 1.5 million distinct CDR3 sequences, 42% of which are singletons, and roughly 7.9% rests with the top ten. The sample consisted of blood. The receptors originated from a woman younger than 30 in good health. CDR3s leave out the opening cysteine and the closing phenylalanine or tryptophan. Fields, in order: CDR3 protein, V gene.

SAPGNNYGYT,TRBV20-1
SAHPLAGLSYNEQY,TRBV20-1
SASGAKDPALPSGANVLT,TRBV20-1
ASSLDRQFSWNNEQF,TRBV7-9
ASSVAGAGVYGYT,TRBV25-1
ASSEPKAGRITDTQY,TRBV6-1
ASSSIGGTYGYT,TRBV7-8
ASSLQPFGNTIY,TRBV11-2
ASSGGQTFMNTEAF,TRBV25-1
AISDTGGGRPGANVLT,TRBV10-3
ASSRLRGYNYGYT,TRBV6-6
ASSQDSAGDEQY,TRBV4-1
ASSRDRAPYNEQF,TRBV7-7
ATLAGGVYGYT,TRBV4-2
ASSALQGAKQF,TRBV6-4
ASNLLFKGQGYNEQF,TRBV4-1
AISEDRGLSGYT,TRBV10-3
SARGATSGNYNEQF,TRBV20-1